This is a list of T cell receptor beta chains from one sample in a study of blood T cell repertoires in COVID-19. TCRdb's table, derived via immunoSEQ multiplex PCR, lists solely in-frame clones and lacks some. The sample has some 69,000 clones; under 85% are singletons. The sequencing sample was made of peripheral blood. Receptors were obtained from a man between 60 and 70 years old with acute or convalescent COVID-19. CDR3s include the opening cysteine and the closing phenylalanine or tryptophan. The D gene is left open where the match is weak. Expanded clones get a size class; other rows say once, few or many, or leave the size out.

V	size	J	D	CDR3	DNA
TRBV19	-	TRBJ1-1	-	CASSTGENTEAFF	TGTGCCAGTAGTACAGGGGAGAACACTGAAGCTTTCTTT
TRBV7-9	-	TRBJ2-7	TRBD2	CASSLFGRYEQYF	TGTGCCAGCAGCTTATTCGGGAGGTACGAGCAGTACTTC
TRBV25-1	-	TRBJ2-5	TRBD2	CASSRRGGLETQYF	TGTGCCAGCAGTCGGCGGGGGGGCCTGGAGACCCAGTACTTC
TRBV4-2	-	TRBJ1-2	-	CASSQSTQSLTYGYTF	TGTGCCAGCAGCCAAAGTACCCAGTCCCTTACCTATGGCTACACCTTC
TRBV21-1	-	TRBJ2-4	-	CASSKAGLAGGHDIQYF	TGTGCCAGCAGCAAAGCGGGACTAGCGGGGGGGCATGACATTCAGTACTTC
TRBV4-2	-	TRBJ2-7	-	CASSHPLGLGSEQYF	TGTGCCAGCAGCCACCCCCTGGGATTAGGGAGCGAGCAGTACTTC
TRBV29-1	-	TRBJ1-2	TRBD1	CSGAGTGDYGHTF	TGCAGCGGCGCCGGGACAGGGGACTATGGCCACACCTTC
TRBV19	-	TRBJ2-5	TRBD1	CASSTRDRERETQYF	TGTGCCAGTAGTACCAGGGACAGGGAGAGGGAGACCCAGTACTTC
TRBV27	-	TRBJ2-7	TRBD1	CASSSTGTGYEQYF	TGTGCCAGCAGTTCGACAGGGACGGGCTACGAGCAGTACTTC
TRBV5-1	-	TRBJ2-3	TRBD1	CASSSGQGSTDTQYF	TGCGCCAGCAGCTCGGGACAGGGCAGCACAGATACGCAGTATTTT
TRBV6-2/TRBV6-3	-	TRBJ1-2	-	CASSFVTGGYGYTF	TGTGCCAGCAGTTTCGTGACAGGTGGATATGGCTACACCTTC
TRBV10-3	-	TRBJ2-5	TRBD2	CAISESTSGQETQYF	TGTGCCATCAGTGAGTCGACTAGCGGGCAAGAGACCCAGTACTTC
TRBV7-2	few	TRBJ2-7	TRBD1	CASSRQRGTVGDEQYF	TGTGCCAGCAGCCGTCAACGAGGGACAGTGGGTGACGAGCAGTACTTC
TRBV11-2	-	TRBJ2-5	-	CASSLADRARESQYF	TGTGCCAGCAGCTTAGCGGACAGAGCAAGAGAGTCCCAGTACTTC
TRBV5-1	-	TRBJ1-5	-	CASSPGGDQPQHF	TGCGCCAGCAGCCCCGGGGGGGATCAGCCCCAGCATTTT
TRBV7-2	once	TRBJ1-1	TRBD1	CASSLLGQGGTEAFF	TGTGCCAGCAGCTTATTAGGCCAGGGGGGCACTGAAGCTTTCTTT
TRBV4-3	-	TRBJ2-4	-	CASSQGESRANIQYF	TGCGCCAGCAGCCAAGGAGAGAGTAGAGCGAACATTCAGTACTTC
TRBV5-1	-	TRBJ2-7	TRBD1	CASSWPVGQGRRGSEQYF	TGCGCCAGCAGCTGGCCTGTGGGACAGGGACGACGAGGCAGTGAGCAGTACTTC
TRBV28	-	TRBJ1-2	-	CASRESGTLSRYGYTF	TGTGCCAGCAGAGAATCCGGGACACTAAGTAGATATGGCTACACCTTC
TRBV29-1	once	TRBJ2-3	TRBD2	CSVEPGRGAIDTQYF	TGCAGCGTTGAACCGGGGCGGGGGGCGATAGATACGCAGTATTTT
TRBV3-1/TRBV3-2	-	TRBJ2-5	TRBD2	CASSRGGRPATQETQYF	TGTGCCAGCAGCCGGGGGGGGAGACCGGCAACCCAAGAGACCCAGTACTTC
TRBV2	-	TRBJ1-5	TRBD1	CASSRTGEPGNQPQHF	TGTGCCAGCAGTCGGACAGGAGAACCCGGCAATCAGCCCCAGCATTTT
TRBV30	-	TRBJ2-7	TRBD1	CAWSSDRGDEQYF	TGTGCCTGGAGTTCCGACAGGGGGGACGAGCAGTACTTC
TRBV5-8	-	TRBJ1-5	TRBD1	CASRTQGASNQPQHF	TGTGCCAGCAGAACACAGGGGGCTTCCAATCAGCCCCAGCATTTT
TRBV7-2	-	TRBJ1-2	-	CASGAVSWNYGYTF	TGTGCCAGCGGTGCGGTCAGTTGGAACTATGGCTACACCTTC
TRBV7-2	-	TRBJ1-2	TRBD1	CASSLDPSGTGSYGYTF	TGTGCCAGCAGCTTAGACCCGTCCGGGACAGGAAGCTATGGCTACACCTTC
TRBV27	once	TRBJ2-2	-	CASLGADTGELFF	TGTGCCAGCCTAGGGGCGGACACCGGGGAGCTGTTTTTT
TRBV10-2	-	TRBJ1-4	TRBD1	CASRGDRGATNEKLFF	TGCGCCAGCAGGGGGGACAGGGGCGCAACTAATGAAAAACTGTTTTTT
TRBV6-5	-	TRBJ1-4	-	CASSYSLQPAEKLFF	TGTGCCAGCAGTTACTCCTTACAGCCGGCGGAAAAACTGTTTTTT
TRBV6-2/TRBV6-3	-	TRBJ1-1	-	CASSPKLHRVGGWAFF	TGTGCCAGCAGTCCAAAGCTTCACAGGGTCGGCGGTTGGGCTTTCTTT
TRBV10-1	-	TRBJ2-7	TRBD1	CASSIGQAKYYEQYF	TGCGCCAGCAGTATAGGACAGGCAAAGTACTACGAGCAGTACTTC
TRBV7-2	few	TRBJ2-3	TRBD2	CASSLGRGGSRDTQYF	TGTGCCAGCAGCTTAGGACGGGGGGGCTCCAGAGATACGCAGTATTTT
TRBV9	-	TRBJ2-4	-	CASSANREAKNIQYF	TGTGCCAGCAGCGCCAACCGGGAGGCCAAAAACATTCAGTACTTC
TRBV10-3	-	TRBJ1-1	TRBD1	CAISEHARQGGTEAFF	TGTGCCATCAGTGAACACGCCAGACAGGGGGGGACTGAAGCTTTCTTT
TRBV19	-	TRBJ1-1	-	CASSIRRWDTEAFF	TGTGCCAGTAGTATACGGAGGTGGGACACTGAAGCTTTCTTT